This record looks at one T cell receptor (beta chain) sequence and its context. No antigen is known for it. TCRdb's table, derived via immunoSEQ multiplex PCR, lists solely in-frame clones and lacks some. The sample comprises roughly 90,000 clones, 78% of which are singletons, and approximately 4% rests with the top ten. The sample originates from a study of radiotherapy plus CTLA-4 blockade in lung cancer. Study results and limitations: TCR clones from tumors expanded in blood after radiotherapy plus ipilimumab.

The CDR3 loop spans 15 amino acids. Germline-derived CDR1 and CDR2 are SGHVS and FQNEAQ. Trimming took off 5 bases at V and 5 bases at J, with 13 bases between the two ends. This TCR derives from a human donor with non-small cell lung cancer who had a partial response to radiotherapy plus ipilimumab. Some clones in this sample may be carry-over from other donors' samples. The rearrangement joins TRBV7-8 to TRBJ1-6; D is ambiguous. The sample here was peripheral blood, taken from a patient treated with radiotherapy plus ipilimumab. The CDR3 sequence: CASSRSGVDNSPLHF. The CDR3, as DNA: TGTGCCAGCAGCCGGTCCGGAGTAGATAATTCACCCCTCCACTTT.